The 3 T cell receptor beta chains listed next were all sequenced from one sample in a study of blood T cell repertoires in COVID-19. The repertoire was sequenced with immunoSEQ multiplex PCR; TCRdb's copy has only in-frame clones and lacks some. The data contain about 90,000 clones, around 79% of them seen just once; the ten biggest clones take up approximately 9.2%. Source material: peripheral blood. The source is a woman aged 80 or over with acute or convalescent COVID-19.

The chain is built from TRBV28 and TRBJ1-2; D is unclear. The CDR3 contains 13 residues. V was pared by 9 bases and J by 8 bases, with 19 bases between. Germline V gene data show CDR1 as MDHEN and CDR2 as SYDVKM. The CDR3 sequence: CASETLLTGGYTF. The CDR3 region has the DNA TGTGCCAGTGAAACCCTTTTAACCGGGGGCTACACCTTC.

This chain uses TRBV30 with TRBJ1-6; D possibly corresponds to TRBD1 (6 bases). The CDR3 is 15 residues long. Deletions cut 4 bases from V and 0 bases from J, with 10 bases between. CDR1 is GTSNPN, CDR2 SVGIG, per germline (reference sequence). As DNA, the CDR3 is TGTGCCTGGACTCAGGGGAGCTCCTATAATTCACCCCTCCACTTT. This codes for CAWTQGSSYNSPLHF.

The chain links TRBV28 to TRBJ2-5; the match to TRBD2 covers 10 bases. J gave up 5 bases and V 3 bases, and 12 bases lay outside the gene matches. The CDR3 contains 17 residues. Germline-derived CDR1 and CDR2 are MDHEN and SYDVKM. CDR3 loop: CASSFSPSGSLGETQYF. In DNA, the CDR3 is TGTGCCAGCAGTTTTAGCCCTAGCGGGAGCCTCGGCGAGACCCAGTACTTC.